The 28 T cell receptor beta chains below were found in one sample sequenced in a study of blood T cell repertoires in COVID-19. TCRdb's copy holds only in-frame clones and misses some; the assay was immunoSEQ multiplex PCR. The sample yields 300,000 to 500,000 clones, around 87% seen once. The source material was PBMCs or T cells enriched from blood (not recorded which). These receptors originate from a woman in her 30s with acute COVID-19.

The CDR3 nucleotides are TGTGCCAGCAGCCGCCAATTCTCGGGTAATGAAAAACTGTTTTTT. This sequence encodes CASSRQFSGNEKLFF. The chain links TRBV2 to TRBJ1-4, with no clear D. V was pared by 6 bases and J by 4 bases, with 15 bases between. Germline assignment: CDR1 SNHLY and CDR2 FYNNEI. The length of the CDR3 is 15 residues.

This rearrangement joins TRBV3-1 (or the pseudogene TRBV3-2) to TRBJ2-3; 8 bases match TRBD2. Germline V lookup: CDR1 LGHDT, CDR2 YNNKEL (reference sequence). V trimming: 2 bases; J trimming: 0 bases; junction bases outside the gene matches: 7. The CDR3 covers 17 residues. As DNA, the CDR3 is TGTGCCAGCAGCCAACAGAGGACTAGCCCTAGCACAGATACGCAGTATTTT. Translating gives CASSQQRTSPSTDTQYF.

This clone was observed a handful of times. CDR3 coding DNA: TGTGCCAGCACCCGATTGACAGCTAATGAAAAACTGTTTTTT. This encodes CASTRLTANEKLFF. The chain couples TRBV5-5 to TRBJ1-4; TRBD1 might be the D (5 bases). The V and J ends lost 6 bases and 3 bases respectively, with 12 bases between them. CDR3 size: 14 residues. Germline loops: CDR1 SGHKS, CDR2 YYEKEE (reference sequence).

A few counts support this clone. The J gene is TRBJ1-1, the V gene TRBV24-1, with TRBD1 matching 12 bases. In germline, CDR1 is KGHDR, CDR2 SFDVKD. Trimming at V came to 4 bases and at J to 3 bases, leaving 11 bases not matched to a gene. The CDR3 sequence is 18 residues long. The CDR3 sequence is CATSEGTGGRGLDTEAFF. The CDR3 bases are TGTGCCACCAGTGAGGGGACAGGGGGCCGAGGGCTGGACACTGAAGCTTTCTTT.

This clone has a handful of counts. The chain has TRBV29-1 and TRBJ1-5; perhaps TRBD1 as D (5 bases). V was shortened by 3 bases and J by 2 bases, with 11 bases between the two germline ends. This CDR3 has 14 amino acids. Germline assignment: CDR1 SQVTM and CDR2 ANQGSEA. CDR3 DNA sequence: TGCAGCGTTGATCAGGGTTCTCGCAATCAGCCCCAGCATTTT. This translates into CSVDQGSRNQPQHF.

This clone was seen more than once but under ten times. This chain uses TRBV5-5 with TRBJ1-3, with TRBD1 as a possible D gene (5 bases). CDR3 size: 16 residues. Germline assignment: CDR1 SGHKS and CDR2 YYEKEE (reference sequence). V was clipped by 0 bases and J by 2 bases, with 12 bases between them. CDR3 residues: CASSLDQGRAGNTIYF. Written as DNA, the CDR3 is TGTGCCAGCAGCTTGGATCAGGGTAGAGCTGGAAACACCATATATTTT.

The V gene is TRBV6-1, the J gene TRBJ2-3; D ambiguous. V gave up 4 bases and J gave up 6 bases, with 11 bases separating them. This CDR3 comprises 13 residues. CDR1 is MNHNS and CDR2 is SASEGT in the germline V gene. In DNA form, the CDR3 reads TGTGCCAGCAGTGGGGCTCACCGGGATACGCAGTATTTT. Translating gives CASSGAHRDTQYF.

V usage is TRBV13 and J usage is TRBJ2-2; D remains ambiguous. Trimming removed 2 bases from V and 1 base from J, with 5 bases in between. Germline V gene lookup returns CDR1 PRHDT and CDR2 FYEKMQ (reference sequence). This CDR3 spans 14 amino acids. CDR3 residues: CASSLTRNTGELFF. As DNA, the CDR3 is TGTGCCAGCAGCTTAACGCGGAACACCGGGGAGCTGTTTTTT.

With regard to this clone: Other DNA variants within this sample encode the same CDR3. V and J are TRBV7-3 and TRBJ2-5; TRBD2 agrees at 7 bases. Germline CDR1 is SGHTA and CDR2 is FQGTGA. CDR3 length: 13 amino acids. Trimming cost V 3 bases and J 4 bases; bases outside gene matches: 2. For the CDR3, the DNA is TGTGCCAGCAGCTTTGTAGCGGGAGAGACCCAGTACTTC. This codes for CASSFVAGETQYF.

This clone was seen more than once but under ten times. The rearrangement joins TRBV12-3 or TRBV12-4 to TRBJ1-6; D is ambiguous. The CDR3 consists of 13 residues. Deletions cut 5 bases from V and 6 bases from J, with 8 bases between. Here the CDR3 reads CASSAGLNSPLHF. CDR3 DNA: TGTGCCAGCAGTGCCGGACTTAATTCACCCCTCCACTTT.

The V and J genes are TRBV7-3 and TRBJ2-1; possible D gene TRBD2, 7 bases. The CDR3 totals 15 residues. V lost 5 bases and J lost 7, with 18 bases in between. CDR1 is SGHTA and CDR2 is FQGTGA in the germline V gene. CDR3 coding DNA: TGTGCCAGCAGCATGCACTCCGGGGGGCCAAATGAGCAGTTCTTC. This translates into CASSMHSGGPNEQFF.

This chain links TRBV25-1 with TRBJ1-4; 7 bases agree with TRBD1. Germline V CDR1 and CDR2: MGHDK, SYGVNS. The CDR3 is 15 amino acids. The V and J ends lost 3 bases and 8 bases, in that order; junction bases with no gene match: 9. CDR3 loop: CASSDQTGTAEKLFF. As DNA, the CDR3 is TGTGCCAGCAGTGACCAAACCGGGACAGCGGAAAAACTGTTTTTT.

The J gene is TRBJ2-7, the V gene TRBV7-9; D is unresolved. Germline V gene data show CDR1 as SEHNR and CDR2 as FQNEAQ (reference sequence). Trimming pared 5 bases from V and 0 bases from J, leaving 17 bases between. The CDR3 covers 16 residues. The CDR3 coding sequence is TGTGCCAGCAGCCCAGCCCACCCACAGAGCTCCTACGAGCAGTACTTC. Translated: CASSPAHPQSSYEQYF. The full variable domain, with the rest looked up from reference TRBV7-9 and TRBJ2-7, is DTGVSQNPRHKITKRGQNVTFRCDPISEHNRLYWYRQTLGQGPEFLTYFQNEAQLEKSRLLSDRFSAERPKGSFSTLEIQRTEQGDSAMYLCASSPAHPQSSYEQYFGPGTRLTVT.

The chain links TRBV3-1 (or the pseudogene TRBV3-2) to TRBJ2-7, with TRBD1 identical over 7 bases. CDR3 size: 15 residues. V lost 1 base and J lost 2; bases outside the gene matches: 5. Germline lookup yields CDR1 LGHDT and CDR2 YNNKEL (reference sequence). Here the CDR3 DNA reads TGTGCCAGCAGCCAAGCTCCGGGACAGACCTACGAGCAGTACTTC. It specifies CASSQAPGQTYEQYF.

The chain has TRBV5-4 and TRBJ2-7; TRBD2 aligns across 11 bases. CDR3 length: 14 residues. Trimming removed 4 bases from V and 5 bases from J; junction bases left unmatched: 5. Germline lookup yields CDR1 SGHNT and CDR2 YYREEE (reference sequence). CDR3 bases: TGTGCCAGCAGCCTAGCGGGGGGTAGGAACGAGCAGTACTTC. Its translation is CASSLAGGRNEQYF.

This chain joins TRBV24-1 and TRBJ1-2; D gene uncertain. The V gene lost 4 bases and the J gene lost 7 bases, with 15 bases spanning the gap. The CDR3 extends over 14 amino acids. Per germline, CDR1 KGHDR and CDR2 SFDVKD. The CDR3 region has the DNA TGTGCCACCAGTGACCCTGTAGGCGGGCTTGGCTACACCTTC. This codes for CATSDPVGGLGYTF.

This clone was seen only once. The chain recombines TRBV3-1 (or the pseudogene TRBV3-2) with TRBJ1-6; the D is unclear. CDR3 length: 17 residues. Germline CDR1 and CDR2: LGHDT and YNNKEL (reference sequence). Trimming cost V 0 bases and J 0 bases, with 9 bases left between them. CDR3 protein: CASSQDDWSSYNSPLHF. The CDR3 nucleotides read TGTGCCAGCAGCCAAGACGATTGGAGCTCCTATAATTCACCCCTCCACTTT.

This chain uses TRBV7-2 with TRBJ1-1; D not certain. Per germline, CDR1 SGHTA and CDR2 FQGNSA. V lost 7 bases, J lost 1 base, and 4 bases lay in between. The CDR3 consists of 11 residues. The CDR3 bases are TGTGCCAGCAACAAGAACACTGAAGCTTTCTTT. This translates into CASNKNTEAFF.

The gene calls are TRBV28 and TRBJ2-1, with TRBD1 matching over 9 bases. This CDR3 is built from 17 residues. Per the germline V gene, CDR1 is MDHEN and CDR2 is SYDVKM. V lost 5 bases to trimming and J lost 5 bases; unmatched junction nucleotides: 13. The CDR3 sequence: CASSPSDRGTINNEQFF. The CDR3 DNA reads TGTGCCAGCAGTCCGTCCGACAGGGGGACTATAAACAATGAGCAGTTCTTC.

The chain uses TRBV7-2 and TRBJ2-2; 8 positions match TRBD1. CDR3 size: 16 residues. V was pared by 5 bases and J by 0 bases, with 5 bases of the junction left unmatched. Per the germline V gene, CDR1 is SGHTA and CDR2 is FQGNSA. The CDR3 coding sequence is TGTGCCAGCAGCCCTGGGACAGGAGCGAACACCGGGGAGCTGTTTTTT. It is translated as CASSPGTGANTGELFF.

The V and J genes are TRBV3-1 (or the pseudogene TRBV3-2) and TRBJ2-1, with D perhaps matching TRBD1 (6 bases). This CDR3 has 17 amino acids. CDR1 is LGHDT and CDR2 is YNNKEL in the germline V gene (reference sequence). Trimming left V 4 bases short and J 8 bases short, with 24 bases between. The CDR3 DNA sequence: TGTGCCAGCAGCCGGGAAACAGGGATTGGTTTTGGGGATGAGCAGTTCTTC. This translates into CASSRETGIGFGDEQFF.

V and J are TRBV18 and TRBJ2-1, with TRBD2 matching over 10 bases. Germline lookup yields CDR1 KGHSH and CDR2 LQKENI. The CDR3 is 19 residues long. V shed 5 bases, J shed 0 bases, and the junction held 13 bases outside the gene matches. The CDR3 sequence is CASSEGSGGPPRSYNEQFF. CDR3 bases: TGTGCCAGCTCAGAAGGTAGCGGGGGGCCACCCCGCTCCTACAATGAGCAGTTCTTC.

This chain connects TRBV6-5 to TRBJ2-3, with 9 positions matching TRBD2. The CDR3 spans 14 residues. CDR1 is MNHEY, CDR2 SVGAGI, per germline. V was pared by 11 bases and J by 1 base, with 7 bases of the junction left unmatched. CDR3 protein: CAGGGAEGTDTQYF. CDR3 sequence (DNA): TGTGCCGGCGGGGGGGCCGAGGGCACAGATACGCAGTATTTT.

The chain links TRBV6-1 to TRBJ2-7; TRBD2 matches 13 bases. The junction had 5 bases not matched to a gene; V was cut back by 4 bases and J by 2 bases. Germline V lookup: CDR1 MNHNS, CDR2 SASEGT. The CDR3 is made up of 16 amino acids. The CDR3 nucleotides are TGTGCCAGCAGTGTAGGACTAGCGGGGGATCCCTACGAGCAGTACTTC. It is translated as CASSVGLAGDPYEQYF.

The chain links TRBV12-5 to TRBJ1-2; 8 positions match TRBD1. Trimming removed 1 base from V and 1 base from J; junction bases left unmatched: 2. The CDR3 loop spans 15 amino acids. CDR1 and CDR2 from the germline V gene are LGHNT and FRNRAP. CDR3 coding DNA: TGTGCTAGTGGTTTGGGACAGGGGTTTAACTATGGCTACACCTTC. The encoded protein is CASGLGQGFNYGYTF.

The CDR3 region has the DNA TGCGCCAGCAGCGTATGGGGGGGAGCAACTAATGAAAAACTGTTTTTT. It specifies CASSVWGGATNEKLFF. The rearrangement joins TRBV5-1 to TRBJ1-4; D perhaps matches TRBD1 (5 bases). The CDR3 extends over 16 amino acids. Per germline, CDR1 SGHRS and CDR2 YFSETQ. V was shortened by 4 bases and J by 0 bases, with 13 bases between the two germline ends. Using reference TRBV5-1 and TRBJ1-4 for the parts outside the CDR3, the full variable domain is KAGVTQTPRYLIKTRGQQVTLSCSPISGHRSVSWYQQTPGQGLQFLFEYFSETQRNKGNFPGRFSGRQFSNSRSEMNVSTLELGDSALYLCASSVWGGATNEKLFFGSGTQLSVL.

The DNA of the CDR3 is TGTGCCAGCACCAGAAGCGGGGGGTCCTACAATGAGCAGTTCTTC. Residues: CASTRSGGSYNEQFF. The V call is TRBV2, the J call TRBJ2-1; 9 nucleotides agree with TRBD2. The CDR3 is 15 residues long. Germline V gene data show CDR1 as SNHLY and CDR2 as FYNNEI. Germline trimming cut 7 bases from V and 1 base from J; bases unmatched to any gene: 5.

V is TRBV9 and J is TRBJ2-6; 12 bases match TRBD1. The germline gives CDR1 SGDLS, CDR2 YYNGEE. Trimming removed 3 bases from V and 4 bases from J; junction bases left unmatched: 17. CDR3 length equals 21 residues. The CDR3 is CASSASEDRDRGHRGANVLTF. CDR3 nucleotide sequence: TGTGCCAGCAGCGCCTCCGAGGACCGGGACAGGGGGCACAGAGGGGCCAACGTCCTGACTTTC.